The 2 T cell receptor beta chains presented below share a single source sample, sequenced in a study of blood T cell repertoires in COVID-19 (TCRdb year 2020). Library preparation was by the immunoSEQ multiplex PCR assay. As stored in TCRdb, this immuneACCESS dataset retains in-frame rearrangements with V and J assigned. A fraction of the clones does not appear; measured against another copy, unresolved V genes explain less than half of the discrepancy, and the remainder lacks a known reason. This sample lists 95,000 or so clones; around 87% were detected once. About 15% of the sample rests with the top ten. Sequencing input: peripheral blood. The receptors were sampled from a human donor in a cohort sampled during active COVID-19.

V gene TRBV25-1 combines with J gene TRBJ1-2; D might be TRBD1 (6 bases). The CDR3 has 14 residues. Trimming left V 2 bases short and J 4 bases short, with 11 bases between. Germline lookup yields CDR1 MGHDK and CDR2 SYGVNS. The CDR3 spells CASSEGQTLYGYTF. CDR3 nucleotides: TGTGCCAGCAGTGAAGGACAGACCCTCTATGGCTACACCTTC.

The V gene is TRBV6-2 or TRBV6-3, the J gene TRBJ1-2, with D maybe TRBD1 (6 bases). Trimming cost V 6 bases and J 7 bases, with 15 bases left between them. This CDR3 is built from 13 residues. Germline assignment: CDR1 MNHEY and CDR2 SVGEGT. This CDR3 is CASSRGGAAGYTF. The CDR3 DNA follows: TGTGCCAGCAGCCGAGGGGGGGCCGCTGGCTACACCTTC.